This passage covers 17 T cell receptor beta chains from one sample sequenced in a study of T cells in Graves' hyperthyroidism and ophthalmopathy. The investigators amplified TCR beta CDR3 regions from RNA transcripts. The HTBI primer set was used in a first-round RT-PCR of the TCR CDR3. TCRdb independently ran MiXCR on the multiplex PCR reads; one entry per CDR3 protein. The data contain a few hundred thousand distinct CDR3 sequences, about 15% of them seen just once; the ten biggest clones take up 14%. Sequencing was performed on blood. These receptors all come from a woman aged 40-49 years with Graves' hyperthyroidism.

This chain uses TRBV12-3 or TRBV12-4 with TRBJ1-5, with D perhaps TRBD1 (5 bases). Between the trimmed V and J ends, which lost 5 bases and 6 bases, there was a span of 20 bases. The CDR3 runs 16 residues. As DNA, the CDR3 is TGTGCCAGCAGTCTCGAACTTACAGGCATTGGTCAGCCCCAGCATTTT. Protein: CASSLELTGIGQPQHF.

This clonotype was found many times. A much larger clone lies one base from this, so it may be a read error. The chain is built from TRBV7-9 and TRBJ1-1; a weak D match, TRBD1 (5 bases). Germline V gene data show CDR1 as SEHNR and CDR2 as FQNEAQ (reference sequence). V lost 1 base to trimming and J lost 4 bases, with 22 bases between them. The CDR3 totals 18 residues. The CDR3 DNA reads TGTGCCAGCAGCTTAGGGGGGACGGATACTTTTAGTGGCACTGAAGCTTTCTTT. This codes for CASSLGGTDTFSGTEAFF.

This clonotype appeared many times. This rearrangement joins TRBV3-1 to TRBJ2-5; D not resolved. Germline V gives CDR1 LGHDT, CDR2 YNNKEL (reference sequence). The length of the CDR3 is 12 residues. The V and J ends lost 6 bases and 2 bases respectively, with 7 bases between them. CDR3 sequence: CASSYEQETQYF. CDR3 sequence (DNA): TGTGCCAGCAGTTATGAACAAGAGACCCAGTACTTC.

In this sample, this clonotype turned up many times. The chain has TRBV27 and TRBJ1-4; D gene unclear. V was trimmed by 4 bases and J by 6 bases, leaving 21 bases between them. Germline V gene data show CDR1 as MNHEY and CDR2 as SMNVEV (reference sequence). The CDR3 contains 17 residues. The CDR3 region is CASSSKNKGSWDEKLFF. The CDR3 nucleotides are TGTGCCAGCAGTTCAAAGAATAAAGGGAGTTGGGATGAAAAACTGTTTTTT. Full variable domain (rest looked up from reference TRBV27 and TRBJ1-4): EAQVTQNPRYLITVTGKKLTVTCSQNMNHEYMSWYRQDPGLGLRQIYYSMNVEVTDKGDVPEGYKVSRKEKRNFPLILESPSPNQTSLYFCASSSKNKGSWDEKLFFGSGTQLSVL.

Ten or more counts support this clonotype. The CDR3, as DNA: TGTGCCAGCAGTGTAGAAGCGGGAAACTACGAGCAGTACTTC. Its translation is CASSVEAGNYEQYF. The genes are TRBV2 and TRBJ2-7; 7 bases match TRBD2. The CDR3 consists of 14 residues. CDR1 and CDR2 (germline): SNHLY, FYNNEI. V lost 4 bases and J lost 3; bases outside the gene matches: 6.

This clonotype was observed at least ten times. The genes are TRBV5-1 and TRBJ2-1; D gene unclear. The CDR3 runs 16 residues. V was clipped by 0 bases and J by 8 bases, with 18 bases between them. Germline values: CDR1 SGHRS, CDR2 YFSETQ. CDR3 sequence (DNA): TGCGCCAGCAGCTTGGCCTTGATTCCCCGGTTTCATGAGCAGTTCTTC. It codes for CASSLALIPRFHEQFF.

This chain uses TRBV28 with TRBJ1-1; no clear D. The length of the CDR3 is 14 residues. Trimming shortened V by 0 bases and J by 1 base, and 6 bases separated the two germline ends. Germline V CDR1 and CDR2: MDHEN, SYDVKM. CDR3 in amino acids: CASSLWGGNTEAFF. CDR3 DNA: TGTGCCAGCAGTTTATGGGGCGGGAACACTGAAGCTTTCTTT.

As DNA, the CDR3 is TGCAGTGCTAGAGATCGGGGGCGGACTTACGAGCAGTACTTC. Its translation: CSARDRGRTYEQYF. V is TRBV20-1 and J is TRBJ2-7; the D call may be TRBD1 or TRBD2 (6 bases each). Germline assignment: CDR1 DFQATT and CDR2 SNEGSKA (reference sequence). CDR3 length: 14 residues. Trimming took off 0 bases at V and 4 bases at J, with 13 bases between the two ends.

This clonotype was detected a few times. V gene TRBV5-8 combines with J gene TRBJ1-2, with D possibly matching TRBD1 (6 bases). This CDR3 contains 14 residues. Trimming removed 2 bases from V and 4 bases from J, with 12 bases in between. Germline CDR1 is SGHTS and CDR2 is YDEGEE. In nucleotides, the CDR3 is TGTGCCAGCAGCTTAGGACAGCCCATCTATGGCTACACCTTC. Amino acids: CASSLGQPIYGYTF.

The V and J genes are TRBV6-1 and TRBJ1-4; the D gene is possibly TRBD1 (5 bases). This CDR3 has 16 amino acids. Trimming cost V 2 bases and J 3 bases, with 13 bases left between them. CDR1 and CDR2 (germline): MNHNS, SASEGT. As DNA, the CDR3 is TGTGCCAGCAGTGAATGGATGGGGGGGGCTAATGAAAAACTGTTTTTT. Amino acid sequence: CASSEWMGGANEKLFF.

This clonotype was recorded many times. This chain uses TRBV3-1 with TRBJ2-1; 9 positions agree with TRBD2. The germline V gene has CDR1 LGHDT and CDR2 YNNKEL (reference sequence). There are 18 residues in the CDR3. Germline trimming cut 4 bases from V and 5 bases from J; bases unmatched to any gene: 15. The CDR3 is CASSPGPPSGRPHNEQFF. CDR3 sequence (DNA): TGTGCCAGCAGCCCGGGACCCCCCAGCGGGAGGCCTCACAATGAGCAGTTCTTC.

V is TRBV30 and J is TRBJ1-2; D call uncertain. V lost 3 bases, J lost 8 bases, and 7 bases lay in between. The CDR3 has 10 residues. Germline CDR1 is GTSNPN and CDR2 is SVGIG (reference sequence). In DNA form, the CDR3 reads TGTGCCTGGAGGCGTGGGGGCTACACCTTC. Protein: CAWRRGGYTF.

This clonotype has at least ten counts. The chain joins TRBV11-2 to TRBJ2-1; D is perhaps TRBD1 or TRBD2 (7 bases each). The V end was cut by 1 base, the J end by 10 bases, with 14 bases between. This CDR3 has 14 residues. Germline values: CDR1 SGHAT, CDR2 FQNNGV. The CDR3 reads CASSLGDRAGEQFF. The DNA for the CDR3 is TGTGCCAGCAGCTTAGGGGACAGAGCGGGAGAGCAGTTCTTC.

This clonotype was seen a handful of times. CDR3 sequence reads: CASSYPLLAGVDEQFF. The CDR3 DNA is TGTGCCAGCAGTTACCCGTTACTAGCGGGAGTGGATGAGCAGTTCTTC. V usage is TRBV6-2 or TRBV6-3 and J usage is TRBJ2-1; 11 bases are shared with TRBD2. This CDR3 comprises 16 residues. V gave up 2 bases and J gave up 8 bases; unmatched junction bases: 8. Germline-derived CDR1 and CDR2 are MNHEY and SVGEGT.

This clonotype was counted ten times or more. The CDR3 DNA sequence: TGTGCCAGCAGCCAAGCGGGACACACCCCCTACTACGAGCAGTACTTC. Translating gives CASSQAGHTPYYEQYF. The chain joins TRBV3-1 to TRBJ2-7; tentatively, D is TRBD1 (6 bases). The CDR3 contains 16 residues. Trimming cost V 1 base and J 3 bases, with 16 bases left between them. Germline assignment: CDR1 LGHDT and CDR2 YNNKEL (reference sequence).

This clonotype showed up many times. DNA for the CDR3: TGTGCCAGCAGTGAAGAGTACGTGTATAGGAGCTCCTACGAGCAGTACTTC. This codes for CASSEEYVYRSSYEQYF. The V and J genes are TRBV2 and TRBJ2-7, with no clear D. The CDR3 is made up of 17 amino acids. Germline V gene sequence: CDR1 SNHLY, CDR2 FYNNEI. Trimming pared 1 base from V and 0 bases from J, leaving 16 bases between.

Many counts were recorded for this clonotype. CDR3 DNA: TGCAGTGCTAGAGATAAAACTAGCGGGAATAGGAGGGAGACCCAGTACTTC. This translates into CSARDKTSGNRRETQYF. The V gene is TRBV20-1, the J gene TRBJ2-5; 10 bases are shared with TRBD2. In germline, CDR1 is DFQATT, CDR2 SNEGSKA (reference sequence). This CDR3 spans 17 amino acids. Trimming took 0 bases from V and 5 from J; bases not matched to a gene: 12.